Listed below are T cell receptor beta chains from one sample, sequenced in a study of T cells of healthy individuals. TCRdb reprocessed the 5' RACE reads via MiXCR and lists one record per CDR3 protein. This sample carries around 100,000 distinct CDR3 sequences, approximately 16% of them seen once, and the ten largest clones take roughly 6.2%. Source of these receptors: a human donor in good health. The CDR3 runs from the conserved cysteine through the conserved F or W. A D gene is named only where the DNA matches it firmly. Size tells how often a clone was seen (once, few, many) or the class of an expanded clone, and some rows leave it out.

>TRBV7-8|TRBJ2-2|.|.
CASSLAALGTGELFF
TGTGCCAGCAGCTTAGCGGCACTTGGCACCGGGGAGCTGTTTTTT
>TRBV13|TRBJ2-5|.|many
CASSLASGGNQETQYF
TGTGCCAGCAGCTTAGCTAGTGGGGGGAATCAAGAGACCCAGTACTTC
>TRBV21-1|TRBJ2-3|.|.
CASSKTGSGRTDTQYF
TGTGCCAGCAGCAAAACAGGGTCGGGTCGCACAGATACGCAGTATTTT
>TRBV5-6|TRBJ2-7|TRBD1|few
CASRVTGGGYEQYF
TGTGCCAGCAGGGTGACAGGGGGCGGTTACGAGCAGTACTTC
>TRBV29-1|TRBJ2-3|TRBD2|many
CSVFIVGRATDTQYF
TGCAGCGTCTTCATCGTCGGGAGGGCCACAGATACGCAGTATTTT
>TRBV7-2|TRBJ1-2|TRBD1|many
CASSLQVRQGDFYGYTF
TGTGCCAGCAGCTTGCAGGTTCGTCAGGGGGATTTCTATGGCTACACCTTC
>TRBV28|TRBJ2-7|TRBD1|.
CASSLWDSLVEQYF
TGTGCCAGCAGTTTGTGGGACAGTTTGGTCGAGCAGTACTTC
>TRBV20-1|TRBJ1-5|.|few
CSARGTLRGNQPQHF
TGCAGTGCTAGGGGCACCTTGCGGGGCAATCAGCCCCAGCATTTT
>TRBV4-1|TRBJ2-1|TRBD2|few
CASRSTSGRGNEQFF
TGCGCCAGCAGGTCGACTAGCGGGAGGGGAAATGAGCAGTTCTTC
>TRBV2|TRBJ1-2|TRBD1|.
CASSQQGAQGNGYTF
TGTGCCAGCAGCCAGCAGGGGGCGCAGGGGAATGGCTACACCTTC
>TRBV29-1|TRBJ1-1|.|many
CSVDPGLGMNTEAFF
TGCAGCGTTGATCCAGGGTTGGGGATGAACACTGAAGCTTTCTTT
>TRBV20-1|TRBJ2-7|.|many
CSARGLPQGHEQYF
TGCAGTGCTAGAGGACTCCCACAGGGCCACGAGCAGTACTTC
>TRBV7-9|TRBJ1-2|.|many
CASSLSGTYGYTF
TGTGCCAGCAGCTTATCTGGGACCTATGGCTACACCTTC
>TRBV20-1|TRBJ1-1|.|many
CSAAKGGSTEAFF
TGCAGTGCCGCAAAGGGGGGGAGCACTGAAGCTTTCTTT
>TRBV4-1|TRBJ2-5|.|few
CASSQWRGETQYF
TGCGCCAGCAGCCAGTGGCGTGGAGAGACCCAGTACTTC
>TRBV19|TRBJ2-5|.|.
CAANLRCGIEETQYF
TGTGCCGCTAACCTGCGGTGCGGGATTGAAGAGACCCAGTACTTC
>TRBV5-1|TRBJ1-2|.|.
CASSLAARPFYGYTF
TGCGCCAGCAGCTTGGCAGCCAGGCCATTTTATGGCTACACCTTC
>TRBV7-2|TRBJ2-1|.|.
CVSSLETHNEQFF
TGTGTCAGCAGCTTAGAAACCCACAATGAGCAGTTCTTC
>TRBV4-3|TRBJ2-6|.|many
CASSQDLGGTGANVLTF
TGCGCCAGCAGCCAAGATTTAGGGGGAACTGGGGCCAACGTCCTGACTTTC
>TRBV3-1|TRBJ2-5|.|many
CASSQALDPSAGTQYF
TGTGCCAGCAGCCAGGCCCTGGACCCATCAGCGGGGACCCAGTACTTC
>TRBV20-1|TRBJ2-7|TRBD2|few
CSGQRGSYEQYF
TGCAGTGGACAGCGGGGCTCCTACGAGCAGTACTTC
>TRBV20-1|TRBJ2-1|TRBD2|.
CSVPAGGYNEQFF
TGCAGTGTCCCAGCGGGGGGGTACAATGAGCAGTTCTTC
>TRBV12-3/TRBV12-4|TRBJ1-6|.|many
CASKDRSSYNSPLHF
TGTGCCAGCAAAGACAGGAGCTCCTATAATTCACCCCTCCACTTT